A selection of T cell receptor beta chains follows, all from one sample in a study of a mutant IDH1 vaccine in newly diagnosed glioma. TCRdb's table, derived via immunoSEQ multiplex PCR, lists solely in-frame clones and lacks some. The repertoire holds about 33,000 clones, with roughly nine tenths as singletons. Here the sequenced sample was PBMCs, taken from a glioma patient treated with radiotherapy, temozolomide or both. These TCRs come from a middle-aged woman with glioma. The CDR3 runs from the conserved cysteine through the conserved F or W. Fields, in order: J gene, V gene, D gene, clone size, CDR3 length, CDR3 protein, CDR3 DNA. D genes are given only for firm matches. Rows may omit the clone size; those that give it use once, few, many or a size class.

>TRBJ2-3|TRBV6-5|.|.|13
CASSRLVTDTQYF
TGTGCCAGCAGCCGCCTTGTCACAGATACGCAGTATTTT
>TRBJ1-1|TRBV5-1|TRBD1|.|13
CASRFGQGAEAFF
TGCGCCAGCAGGTTTGGACAGGGGGCTGAAGCTTTCTTT
>TRBJ2-7|TRBV10-3|.|.|13
CAIASDSYYEQYF
TGTGCCATCGCCTCGGACAGCTACTACGAGCAGTACTTC
>TRBJ2-7|TRBV7-6|TRBD2|.|16
CASSLAPAGGVYEQYF
TGTGCCAGCAGCTTAGCCCCAGCGGGGGGCGTCTACGAGCAGTACTTC
>TRBJ1-1|TRBV19|.|.|14
CASSTRTVNTEAFF
TGTGCCAGTAGTACGCGGACGGTGAACACTGAAGCTTTCTTT
>TRBJ2-7|TRBV25-1|TRBD2|.|14
CASSGSGSPLRQYF
TGTGCCAGCAGTGGTAGCGGGAGCCCCCTTCGGCAGTACTTC
>TRBJ1-1|TRBV9|.|.|18
CASSLYGRGAGMNTEAFF
TGTGCCAGCAGCCTATACGGGCGAGGGGCCGGGATGAACACTGAAGCTTTCTTT
>TRBJ2-5|TRBV5-1|.|once|14
CASSLLGNQETQYF
TGCGCCAGCAGCTTGCTCGGGAACCAAGAGACCCAGTACTTC
>TRBJ2-2|TRBV2|TRBD2|.|14
CASREREWNGELFF
TGTGCCAGCAGGGAGCGGGAGTGGAACGGGGAGCTGTTTTTT
>TRBJ2-7|TRBV19|TRBD1|.|14
CASSIGTGDYEQYF
TGTGCCAGTAGTATCGGGACAGGGGACTACGAGCAGTACTTC
>TRBJ1-4|TRBV30|.|.|14
CAWQPWDSNEKLFF
TGTGCCTGGCAACCATGGGACTCAAATGAAAAACTGTTTTTT
>TRBJ1-3|TRBV18|.|.|14
CASSPSGTGNTIYF
TGTGCCAGCTCACCATCTGGGACCGGCAACACCATATATTTT
>TRBJ2-7|TRBV29-1|TRBD2|.|17
CSVEAESGRYSSYEQYF
TGCAGCGTTGAGGCCGAGAGCGGGAGGTACAGCTCCTACGAGCAGTACTTC
>TRBJ2-5|TRBV9|.|.|15
CASSFSTLAQETQYF
TGTGCCAGCAGCTTCTCGACTCTAGCCCAAGAGACCCAGTACTTC
>TRBJ2-5|TRBV5-1|TRBD2|.|15
CASSLGLAGEGAQYF
TGCGCCAGCAGCTTGGGACTAGCGGGAGAGGGGGCCCAGTACTTC
>TRBJ2-7|TRBV27|.|.|13
CASSYSGVNEQYF
TGTGCCAGCAGTTACTCAGGGGTTAACGAGCAGTACTTC
>TRBJ1-2|TRBV18|TRBD1|.|15
CASSQDREMNYGYTF
TGTGCCAGCTCCCAAGACAGGGAGATGAACTATGGCTACACCTTC
>TRBJ2-1|TRBV5-4|.|.|16
CASSSRGGRVYNEQFF
TGTGCCAGCAGCTCGAGAGGGGGAAGGGTCTACAATGAGCAGTTCTTC
>TRBJ2-2|TRBV30|.|.|14
CAWTIGQNTGELFF
TGTGCCTGGACAATAGGACAGAACACCGGGGAGCTGTTTTTT
>TRBJ1-4|TRBV7-8|.|.|14
CASTPQGSNEKLFF
TGTGCCAGCACCCCCCAGGGGTCTAATGAAAAACTGTTTTTT
>TRBJ2-2|TRBV10-3|.|.|13
CAISEFEDGELFF
TGTGCCATCAGTGAGTTCGAAGACGGGGAGCTGTTTTTT
>TRBJ1-2|TRBV27|.|.|13
CASSFGGGDGYTF
TGTGCCAGCAGTTTTGGGGGGGGCGATGGCTACACCTTC
>TRBJ2-5|TRBV2|.|.|12
CASTPGKGTQYF
TGTGCCAGCACCCCAGGGAAAGGGACCCAGTACTTC
>TRBJ1-2|TRBV11-2|TRBD1|few|17
CASSLDPSQGVYYGYTF
TGTGCCAGCAGCTTAGATCCCTCTCAGGGGGTGTACTATGGCTACACCTTC
>TRBJ2-1|TRBV4-2|TRBD2|.|19
CASSQDPTRGLAGVYEQFF
TGTGCCAGCAGCCAAGATCCCACCCGGGGGCTAGCGGGGGTCTATGAGCAGTTCTTC
>TRBJ1-5|TRBV4-1|TRBD1|.|18
CASSPGQGRRRSNQPQHF
TGCGCCAGCAGCCCCGGACAGGGCCGCAGGCGAAGCAATCAGCCCCAGCATTTT
>TRBJ2-7|TRBV9|TRBD2|.|16
CASSVDSGLAGYEQYF
TGTGCCAGCAGCGTAGACTCAGGACTAGCGGGCTACGAGCAGTACTTC
>TRBJ2-2|TRBV6-5|.|.|15
CASSPGFANTGELFF
TGTGCCAGCAGTCCAGGGTTCGCGAACACCGGGGAGCTGTTTTTT
>TRBJ1-5|TRBV28|.|.|13
CASSPIGNQPQHF
TGTGCCAGCAGTCCCATCGGCAATCAGCCCCAGCATTTT
>TRBJ2-7|TRBV25-1|.|.|13
CASSEPSRGEQYF
TGTGCCAGCAGTGAACCCTCGAGGGGCGAGCAGTACTTC
>TRBJ2-7|TRBV19|.|.|14
CASSITRQTYEQYF
TGTGCCAGTAGTATAACTAGACAGACCTACGAGCAGTACTTC
>TRBJ2-7|TRBV10-2|.|.|15
CASSRSSPDSYEQYF
TGCGCCAGCAGCCGAAGCTCCCCAGACTCCTACGAGCAGTACTTC
>TRBJ2-2|TRBV29-1|TRBD1|.|13
CSVEGQFTGELFF
TGCAGCGTTGAGGGACAGTTCACCGGGGAGCTGTTTTTT
>TRBJ2-2|TRBV2|TRBD1|.|14
CASSQTGGSGELFF
TGTGCCAGCAGTCAGACAGGGGGCAGCGGGGAGCTGTTTTTT
>TRBJ1-1|TRBV19|.|.|14
CASSISGMNTEAFF
TGTGCCAGTAGTATTTCCGGTATGAACACTGAAGCTTTCTTT
>TRBJ1-1|TRBV21-1|.|.|16
CASSKILGIRNTEAFF
TGTGCCAGCAGCAAAATTCTCGGCATCCGGAACACTGAAGCTTTCTTT
>TRBJ1-5|TRBV4-2|.|.|16
CASSQESRLSNQPQHF
TGTGCCAGCAGCCAAGAGTCCAGACTCAGCAATCAGCCCCAGCATTTT
>TRBJ1-5|TRBV19|TRBD1|.|16
CASSMDRGNGNQPQHF
TGTGCCAGTAGTATGGACAGGGGTAACGGCAATCAGCCCCAGCATTTT
>TRBJ2-7|TRBV7-2|.|.|16
CASSRGGRGGNNEQYF
TGTGCCAGCAGCCGTGGGGGTCGGGGCGGGAACAACGAGCAGTACTTC
>TRBJ1-2|TRBV6-5|.|.|15
CASSYSPGQHYGYTF
TGTGCCAGCAGTTACTCCCCAGGACAACACTATGGCTACACCTTC
>TRBJ1-5|TRBV4-3|.|.|15
CASSQGYRSNQPQHF
TGCGCCAGCAGCCAAGGGTATCGGAGCAATCAGCCCCAGCATTTT